This TCR beta chain was captured by sequencing in a study of blood T cell repertoires in COVID-19. Study overall: PBMCs, B-cell-depleted T cells, or T cells were the source of the cDNA or gDNA that made up the material.

V was trimmed by 3 bases and J by 7 bases, leaving 10 bases between them. Germline CDR1 is LGHNA and CDR2 is YSLEER. This CDR3 contains 13 residues. Produced via immunoSEQ multiplex PCR; TCRdb's table is partial and in-frame only. This sample has more than 300,000 clones; roughly 90% occur once, and the top ten carry 3.9%. This clone was picked up a small number of times. Exposed volunteers were people who met a COVID-19 case within 2 weeks before study entry. This chain uses TRBV4-3 with TRBJ1-5; no firm D call. The sequenced material came from PBMCs or T cells enriched from blood (not recorded which). The clonotype originates from a woman aged 25 to 39 who had been exposed to COVID-19. This CDR3 reads CASSHPGLQPQHF. CDR3 DNA: TGCGCCAGCAGCCACCCGGGTCTGCAGCCCCAGCATTTT.